This is a list of T cell receptor beta chains from one sample in a study of blood T cell repertoires in COVID-19. Profiled with immunoSEQ multiplex PCR; TCRdb holds only in-frame clones, not every one. The table records more than 35,000 clones, over 75% of them present only once. The specimen was peripheral blood. These receptors were taken from a man in his thirties or forties with active or convalescent COVID-19. Each CDR3 is given with its conserved first and last residue. Fields, in order: J gene, V gene, CDR3 protein.

>TRBJ2-7|TRBV6-5
CASSSQRTLYEQYF
>TRBJ2-1|TRBV3-1/TRBV3-2
CASSQPGLAGYEQFF
>TRBJ2-2|TRBV13
CASSLSPHSGRATGELFF
>TRBJ2-1|TRBV3-1/TRBV3-2
CASSQSLAGLYEQFF
>TRBJ2-5|TRBV7-6
CASSLEGGRGKTQYF
>TRBJ2-2|TRBV11-1
CASSTLAGGRTGELFF
>TRBJ2-3|TRBV5-8
CASSRRRGTDTQYF
>TRBJ2-5|TRBV7-2
CASSPGLAGRETQYF
>TRBJ1-1|TRBV19
CASSAGTANTEAFF
>TRBJ1-2|TRBV21-1
CASSKVPRWRGYTF
>TRBJ2-2|TRBV11-2
CASSLTTTNTGELFF
>TRBJ1-2|TRBV28
CASSSTGIYGYTF
>TRBJ1-5|TRBV6-2/TRBV6-3
CASSYSGTGEQPQHF
>TRBJ2-1|TRBV5-1
CASSLAAGGSNEQFF
>TRBJ2-1|TRBV3-1/TRBV3-2
CASSRAGRAYNEQFF
>TRBJ2-5|TRBV7-9
CASRTGTSGSQTQYF